The present T cell receptor (beta chain) was sequenced within a study of post-analysis software for immune sequencing data. Study-level results: Strong co-clustering by F measure was seen for same-batch samples. Patients with multiple sclerosis recorded significantly lower normalized Chao1 diversity than controls, the study found. Roughly five TRBV segments were significantly more frequent in patients than in controls. TRBV5-6, TRBV5-1 and TRBV20-1 were among these segments.

This clonotype showed up just a few times. Its cognate antigen is unknown. cDNA libraries for TCR beta contained unique molecular identifiers. One entry per CDR3 protein, called by TCRdb with MiXCR from the PCR reads. This sample has 820,000 or so distinct CDR3 sequences; roughly 50% occur once, and the top ten carry approximately 4.4%. This CDR3 is built from 15 residues. With 2 bases removed from V and 2 bases from J, the gap between germline ends came to 12 bases. Germline V lookup: CDR1 SGHAT, CDR2 FQNNGV. The specimen sequenced was blood. This TCR derives from a girl under 18 with multiple sclerosis. J is TRBJ2-5 and V is TRBV11-2; a possible D gene is TRBD2 (6 bases). CDR3 region: CASSLLGTLQETQYF. The CDR3 DNA reads TGTGCCAGCAGCTTACTAGGGACTCTTCAAGAGACCCAGTACTTC.